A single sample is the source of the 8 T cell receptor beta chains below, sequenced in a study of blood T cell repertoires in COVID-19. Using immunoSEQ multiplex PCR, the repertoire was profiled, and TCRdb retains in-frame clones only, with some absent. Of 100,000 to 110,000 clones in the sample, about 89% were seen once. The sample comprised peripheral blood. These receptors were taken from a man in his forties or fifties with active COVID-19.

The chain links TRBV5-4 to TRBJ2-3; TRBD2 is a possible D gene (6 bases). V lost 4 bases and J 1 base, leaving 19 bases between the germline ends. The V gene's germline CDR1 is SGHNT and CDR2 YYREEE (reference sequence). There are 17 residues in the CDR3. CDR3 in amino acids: CASSPLWRGEGTDTQYF. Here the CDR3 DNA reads TGTGCCAGCAGCCCCCTTTGGCGGGGCGAGGGCACAGATACGCAGTATTTT.

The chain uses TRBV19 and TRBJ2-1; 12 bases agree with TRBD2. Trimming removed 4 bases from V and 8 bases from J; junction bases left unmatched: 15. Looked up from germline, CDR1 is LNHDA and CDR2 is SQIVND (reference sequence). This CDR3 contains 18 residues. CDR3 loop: CASSNRLAGVLGGDEQFF. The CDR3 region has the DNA TGTGCCAGTAGTAATAGACTAGCGGGAGTATTGGGGGGGGATGAGCAGTTCTTC.

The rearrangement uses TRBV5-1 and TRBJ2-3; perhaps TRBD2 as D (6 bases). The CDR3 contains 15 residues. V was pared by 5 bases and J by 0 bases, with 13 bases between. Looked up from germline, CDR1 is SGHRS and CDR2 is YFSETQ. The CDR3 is CASSAGDWSTDTQYF. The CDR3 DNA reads TGCGCCAGCAGTGCCGGGGACTGGAGCACAGATACGCAGTATTTT.

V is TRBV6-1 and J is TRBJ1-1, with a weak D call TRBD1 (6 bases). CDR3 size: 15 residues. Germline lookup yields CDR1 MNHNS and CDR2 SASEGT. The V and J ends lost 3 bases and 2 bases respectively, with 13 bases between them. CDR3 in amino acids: CASSDRGRSNTEAFF. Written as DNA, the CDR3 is TGTGCCAGCAGTGACAGGGGACGTAGCAACACTGAAGCTTTCTTT.

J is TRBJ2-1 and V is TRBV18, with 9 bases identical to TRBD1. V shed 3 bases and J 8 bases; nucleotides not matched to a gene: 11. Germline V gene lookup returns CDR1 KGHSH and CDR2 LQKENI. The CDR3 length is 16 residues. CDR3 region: CASSPFGTGRTDEQFF. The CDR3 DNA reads TGTGCCAGCTCACCTTTCGGGACAGGGCGCACCGATGAGCAGTTCTTC.

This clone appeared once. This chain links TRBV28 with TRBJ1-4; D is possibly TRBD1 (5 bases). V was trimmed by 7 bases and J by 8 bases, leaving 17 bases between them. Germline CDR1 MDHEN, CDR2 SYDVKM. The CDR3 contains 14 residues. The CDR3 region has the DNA TGTGCCAGCATTAACCAGGGTCCCCAGGAAAAACTGTTTTTT. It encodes CASINQGPQEKLFF.

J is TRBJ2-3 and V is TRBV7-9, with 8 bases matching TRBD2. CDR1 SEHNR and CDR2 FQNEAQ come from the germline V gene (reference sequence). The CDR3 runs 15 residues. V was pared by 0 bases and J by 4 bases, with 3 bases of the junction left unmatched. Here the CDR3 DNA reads TGTGCCAGCAGCTTAGCCCATAGCGGGGCAGATACGCAGTATTTT. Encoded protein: CASSLAHSGADTQYF.

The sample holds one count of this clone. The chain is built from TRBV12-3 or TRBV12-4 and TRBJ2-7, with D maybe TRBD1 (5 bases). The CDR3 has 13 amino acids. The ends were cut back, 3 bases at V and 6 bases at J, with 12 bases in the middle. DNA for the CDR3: TGTGCCAGCAGTTTGGTAGGGGTAGGCGAGCAGTACTTC. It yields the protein CASSLVGVGEQYF.